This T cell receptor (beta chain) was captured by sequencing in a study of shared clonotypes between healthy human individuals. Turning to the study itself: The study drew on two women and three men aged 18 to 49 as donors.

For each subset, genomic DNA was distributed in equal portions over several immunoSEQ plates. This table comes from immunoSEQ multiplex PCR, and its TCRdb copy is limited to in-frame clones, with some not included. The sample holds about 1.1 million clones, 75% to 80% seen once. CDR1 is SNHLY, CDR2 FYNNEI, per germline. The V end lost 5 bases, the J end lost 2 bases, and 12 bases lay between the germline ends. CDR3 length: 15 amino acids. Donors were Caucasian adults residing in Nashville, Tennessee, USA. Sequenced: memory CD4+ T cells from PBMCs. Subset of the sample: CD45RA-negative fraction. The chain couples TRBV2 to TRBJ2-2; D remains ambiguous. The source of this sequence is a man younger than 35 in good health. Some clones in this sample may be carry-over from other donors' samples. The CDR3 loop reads CASSRILGNTGELFF. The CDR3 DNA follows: TGTGCCAGCAGTCGTATTCTAGGAAACACCGGGGAGCTGTTTTTT.